The text below deals with one T cell receptor beta chain. What it binds is unknown. These data originate in a study of radiotherapy plus CTLA-4 blockade in lung cancer. Looking at the study overall: Around 19% of enrolled patients responded objectively, and roughly 31% had disease control.

CDR1 MDHEN and CDR2 SYDVKM come from the germline V gene. Germline trimming cut 2 bases from V and 11 bases from J; bases unmatched to any gene: 13. This CDR3 comprises 15 residues. Broader study findings: Early shifts in blood T cell clones, with interferon-beta, reportedly predicted response best.

Method: immunoSEQ multiplex PCR; TCRdb's copy keeps in-frame clones and lacks some. The sample shows 110,000 or so clones, 75% to 80% of them seen only once. The sequence derives from a human donor with non-small cell lung cancer who had a partial response to radiotherapy plus ipilimumab. The sequenced sample was peripheral blood, obtained from a patient treated with radiotherapy plus ipilimumab. The chain carries TRBV28 and TRBJ1-2, with 8 bases aligning to TRBD1. CDR3 protein: CASSLPTGAATQYTF. The CDR3 region has the DNA TGTGCCAGCAGTTTACCGACAGGGGCCGCCACTCAATACACCTTC.